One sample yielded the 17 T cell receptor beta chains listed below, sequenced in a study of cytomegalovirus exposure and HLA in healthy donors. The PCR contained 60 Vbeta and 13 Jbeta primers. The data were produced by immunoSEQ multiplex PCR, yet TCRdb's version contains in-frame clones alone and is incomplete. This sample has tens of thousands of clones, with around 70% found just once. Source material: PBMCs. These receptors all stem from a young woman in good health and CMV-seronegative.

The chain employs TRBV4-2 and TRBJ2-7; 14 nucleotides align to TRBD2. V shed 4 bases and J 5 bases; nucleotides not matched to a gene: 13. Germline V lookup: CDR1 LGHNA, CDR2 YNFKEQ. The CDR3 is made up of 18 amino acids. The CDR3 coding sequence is TGTGCCAGCAGCCCTACTTCGGGACTAGCGGGAGAAATCCACGAGCAGTACTTC. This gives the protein CASSPTSGLAGEIHEQYF.

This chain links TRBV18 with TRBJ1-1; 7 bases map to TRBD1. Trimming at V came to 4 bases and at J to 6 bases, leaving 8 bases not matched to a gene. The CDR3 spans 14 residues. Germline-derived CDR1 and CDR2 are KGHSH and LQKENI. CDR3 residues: CASSLYDRDPEAFF. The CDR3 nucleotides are TGTGCCAGCTCACTATACGACAGGGACCCTGAAGCTTTCTTT.

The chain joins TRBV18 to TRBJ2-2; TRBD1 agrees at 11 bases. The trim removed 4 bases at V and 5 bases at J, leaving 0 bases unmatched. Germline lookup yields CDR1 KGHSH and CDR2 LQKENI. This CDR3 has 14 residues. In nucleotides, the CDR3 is TGTGCCAGCTCACGGGACAGGGGGACCGGGGAGCTGTTTTTT. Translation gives CASSRDRGTGELFF.

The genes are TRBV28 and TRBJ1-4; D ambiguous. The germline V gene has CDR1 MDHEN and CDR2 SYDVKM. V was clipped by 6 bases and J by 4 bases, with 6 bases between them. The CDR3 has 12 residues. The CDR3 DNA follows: TGTGCCAGCAGGAGCGGTAATGAAAAACTGTTTTTT. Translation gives CASRSGNEKLFF.

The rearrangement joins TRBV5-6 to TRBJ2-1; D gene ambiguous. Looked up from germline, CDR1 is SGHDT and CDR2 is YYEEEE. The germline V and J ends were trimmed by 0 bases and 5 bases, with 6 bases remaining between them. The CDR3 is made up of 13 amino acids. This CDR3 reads CASSLDSNNEQFF. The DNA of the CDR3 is TGTGCCAGCAGCTTGGACAGTAACAATGAGCAGTTCTTC.

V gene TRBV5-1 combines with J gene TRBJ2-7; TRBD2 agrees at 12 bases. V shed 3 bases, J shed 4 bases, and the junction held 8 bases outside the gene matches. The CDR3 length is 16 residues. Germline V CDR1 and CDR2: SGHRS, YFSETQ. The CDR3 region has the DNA TGCGCCAGCAGCTCAACCAAGACTAGCGGGAGTTACGAGCAGTACTTC. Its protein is CASSSTKTSGSYEQYF.

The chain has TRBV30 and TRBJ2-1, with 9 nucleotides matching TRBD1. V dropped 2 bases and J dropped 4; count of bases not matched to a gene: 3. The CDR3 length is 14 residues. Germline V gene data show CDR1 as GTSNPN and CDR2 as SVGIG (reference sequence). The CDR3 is CAWSKGTGYNEQFF. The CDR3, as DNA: TGTGCCTGGAGTAAAGGGACAGGGTACAATGAGCAGTTCTTC.

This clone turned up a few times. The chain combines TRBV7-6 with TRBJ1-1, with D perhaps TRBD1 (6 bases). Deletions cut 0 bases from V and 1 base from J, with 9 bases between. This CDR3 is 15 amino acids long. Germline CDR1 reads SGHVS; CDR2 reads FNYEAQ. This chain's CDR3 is CASSLAATGNTEAFF. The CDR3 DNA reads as TGTGCCAGCAGCTTAGCTGCGACAGGGAACACTGAAGCTTTCTTT.

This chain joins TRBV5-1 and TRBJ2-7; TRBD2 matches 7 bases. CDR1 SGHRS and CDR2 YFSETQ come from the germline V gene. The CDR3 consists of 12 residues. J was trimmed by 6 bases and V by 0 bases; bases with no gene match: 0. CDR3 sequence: CASSLGEGEQYF. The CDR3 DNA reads TGCGCCAGCAGCTTGGGGGAGGGCGAGCAGTACTTC. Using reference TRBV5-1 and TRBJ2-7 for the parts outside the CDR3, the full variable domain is KAGVTQTPRYLIKTRGQQVTLSCSPISGHRSVSWYQQTPGQGLQFLFEYFSETQRNKGNFPGRFSGRQFSNSRSEMNVSTLELGDSALYLCASSLGEGEQYFGPGTRLTVT.

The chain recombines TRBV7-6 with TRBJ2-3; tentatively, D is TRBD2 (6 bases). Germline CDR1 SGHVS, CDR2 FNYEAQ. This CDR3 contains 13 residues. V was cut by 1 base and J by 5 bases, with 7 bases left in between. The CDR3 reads CASSLEEGDTQYF. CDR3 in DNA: TGTGCCAGCAGCTTAGAGGAGGGAGATACGCAGTATTTT.

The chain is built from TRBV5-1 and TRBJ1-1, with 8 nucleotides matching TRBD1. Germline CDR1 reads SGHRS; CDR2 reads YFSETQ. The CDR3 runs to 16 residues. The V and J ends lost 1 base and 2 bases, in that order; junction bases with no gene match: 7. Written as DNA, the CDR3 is TGCGCCAGCAGCTTGCTACAGGGGGGAAAAAACACTGAAGCTTTCTTT. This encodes CASSLLQGGKNTEAFF. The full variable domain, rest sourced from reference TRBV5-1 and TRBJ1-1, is KAGVTQTPRYLIKTRGQQVTLSCSPISGHRSVSWYQQTPGQGLQFLFEYFSETQRNKGNFPGRFSGRQFSNSRSEMNVSTLELGDSALYLCASSLLQGGKNTEAFFGQGTRLTVV.

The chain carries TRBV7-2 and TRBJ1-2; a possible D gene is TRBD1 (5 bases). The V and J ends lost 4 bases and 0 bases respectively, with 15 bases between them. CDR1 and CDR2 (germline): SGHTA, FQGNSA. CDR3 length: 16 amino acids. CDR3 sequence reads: CASSSGGAGTNYGYTF. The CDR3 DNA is TGTGCCAGCAGCTCCGGAGGGGCGGGAACTAACTATGGCTACACCTTC.

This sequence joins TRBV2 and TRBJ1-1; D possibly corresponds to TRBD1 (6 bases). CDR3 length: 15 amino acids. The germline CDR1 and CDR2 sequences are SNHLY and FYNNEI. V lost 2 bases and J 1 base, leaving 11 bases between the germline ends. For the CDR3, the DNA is TGTGCCAGCAGTGAATGGCGGGGGGCGAACACTGAAGCTTTCTTT. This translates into CASSEWRGANTEAFF. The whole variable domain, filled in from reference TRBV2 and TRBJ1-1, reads EPEVTQTPSHQVTQMGQEVILRCVPISNHLYFYWYRQILGQKVEFLVSFYNNEISEKSEIFDDQFSVERPDGSNFTLKIRSTKLEDSAMYFCASSEWRGANTEAFFGQGTRLTVV.

CDR3 coding DNA: TGTGCCAGCAGCCCACAGGGAAATGAGCAGTTCTTC. Translated, it gives CASSPQGNEQFF. This rearrangement joins TRBV7-9 to TRBJ2-1; a possible D gene is TRBD1 (6 bases). The CDR3 length is 12 residues. V was trimmed by 5 bases and J by 7 bases, leaving 9 bases between them. Germline V gene data show CDR1 as SEHNR and CDR2 as FQNEAQ (reference sequence).

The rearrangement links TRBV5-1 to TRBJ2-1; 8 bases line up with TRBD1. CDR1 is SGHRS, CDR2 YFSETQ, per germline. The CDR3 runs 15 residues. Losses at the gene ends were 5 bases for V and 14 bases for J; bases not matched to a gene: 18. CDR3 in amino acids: CASSLQWGGQGQEFF. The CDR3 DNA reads TGCGCCAGCAGTTTACAGTGGGGCGGACAGGGTCAGGAGTTCTTC.

The CDR3 DNA follows: TGTGCCAGCAGCATACAGGGGAATCAGCCCCAGCATTTT. Translating it yields CASSIQGNQPQHF. The rearrangement joins TRBV6-5 to TRBJ1-5, with 7 bases fitting TRBD1. Germline CDR1 MNHEY, CDR2 SVGAGI. The CDR3 is 13 amino acids. With 6 bases clipped from V and 4 bases from J, the junction kept 3 bases outside the gene matches.

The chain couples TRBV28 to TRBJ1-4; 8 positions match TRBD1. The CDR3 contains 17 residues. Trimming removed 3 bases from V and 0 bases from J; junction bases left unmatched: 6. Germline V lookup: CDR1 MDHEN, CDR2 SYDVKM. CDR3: CASSLVGTGATNEKLFF. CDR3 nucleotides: TGTGCCAGCAGTTTGGTCGGGACAGGCGCAACTAATGAAAAACTGTTTTTT.